This T cell receptor beta chain was recovered during a study of blood T cell repertoires in COVID-19. On the study more broadly: Collection of acute and convalescent COVID-19 samples took place in the United States, Italy and Spain.

Generated by immunoSEQ multiplex PCR, the TCRdb table keeps only in-frame clones and is missing some. The sample has about 360,000 clones, roughly 86% seen once. V lost 2 bases, J lost 3 bases, and 11 bases lay in between. CDR3 size: 15 residues. Per germline, CDR1 GTSNPN and CDR2 SVGIG (reference sequence). The sample comprised peripheral blood. This TCR was sampled from a human donor in a cohort sampled during active COVID-19. The genes are TRBV30 and TRBJ2-6; no reliable D call. In DNA form, the CDR3 reads TGTGCCTGGAGTACGGAGTCCTTTGGGGCCAACGTCCTGACTTTC. Protein product: CAWSTESFGANVLTF.